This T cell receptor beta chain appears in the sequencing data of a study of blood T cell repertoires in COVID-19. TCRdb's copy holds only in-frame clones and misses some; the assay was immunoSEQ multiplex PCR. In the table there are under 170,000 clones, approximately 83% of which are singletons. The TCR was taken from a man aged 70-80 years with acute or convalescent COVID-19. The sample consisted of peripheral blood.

CDR3 sequence (DNA): TGTGCCATCAGTGATCGGGACAGGGAGGCAGCTAATGAAAAACTGTTTTTT. Protein: CAISDRDREAANEKLFF. The chain employs TRBV10-3 and TRBJ1-4; 9 nucleotides align to TRBD1. The CDR3 loop spans 17 amino acids. Germline V lookup: CDR1 ENHRY, CDR2 SYGVKD. V lost 3 bases, J lost 3 bases, and 8 bases stayed unmatched.